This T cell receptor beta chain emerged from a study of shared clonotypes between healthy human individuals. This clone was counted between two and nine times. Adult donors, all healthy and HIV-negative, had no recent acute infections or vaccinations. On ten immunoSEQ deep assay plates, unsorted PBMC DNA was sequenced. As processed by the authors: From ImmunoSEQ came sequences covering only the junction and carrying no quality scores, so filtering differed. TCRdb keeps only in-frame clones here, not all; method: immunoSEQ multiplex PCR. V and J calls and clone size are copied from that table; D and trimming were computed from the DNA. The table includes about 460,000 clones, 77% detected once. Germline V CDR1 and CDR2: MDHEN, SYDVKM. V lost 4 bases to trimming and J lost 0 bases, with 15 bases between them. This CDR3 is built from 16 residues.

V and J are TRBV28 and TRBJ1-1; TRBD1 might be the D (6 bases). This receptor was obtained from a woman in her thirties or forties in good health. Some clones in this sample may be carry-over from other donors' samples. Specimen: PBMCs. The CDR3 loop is CASSSSRYRVNTEAFF. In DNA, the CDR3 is TGTGCCAGCAGTTCAAGTAGGTACAGGGTGAACACTGAAGCTTTCTTT.